Each of the 20 T cell receptor beta chains below was sequenced from the same sample in a study of T-cell memory formation after mild COVID-19. TCRdb independently ran MiXCR on the 5' RACE reads; one entry per CDR3 protein. The sample has 70,000 to 100,000 distinct CDR3 sequences, 10% to 15% seen once. The sequencing sample was made of PBMCs or a T cell subset sorted from them (not recorded which). These receptors all come from an adult woman who had mild COVID-19 (a few samples of this study predate the infection). Cell type and time point are not known.

There are a few counts of this clonotype. J is TRBJ1-1 and V is TRBV2; D is undetermined. Trimming shortened V by 8 bases and J by 2 bases, and 9 bases separated the two germline ends. This CDR3 comprises 12 residues. Germline V gene lookup returns CDR1 SNHLY and CDR2 FYNNEI. The CDR3 spells CASGTTNTEAFF. Here the CDR3 DNA reads TGTGCCAGCGGTACGACAAACACTGAAGCTTTCTTT.

This clonotype was seen only a few times. The chain uses TRBV5-1 and TRBJ1-1; tentatively, D is TRBD1 (6 bases). CDR3 length: 13 residues. V was clipped by 4 bases and J by 11 bases, with 18 bases between them. The germline V gene has CDR1 SGHRS and CDR2 YFSETQ. Here the CDR3 reads CASSETGFSGAFF. DNA of the CDR3: TGCGCCAGCAGCGAGACAGGATTTTCGGGGGCTTTCTTT.

This clonotype was observed a few times. The rearrangement links TRBV4-2 to TRBJ1-2, with D possibly TRBD1 on 5 matching bases. The CDR3 spans 14 residues. The V end was cut by 2 bases, the J end by 4 bases, with 11 bases between. Germline V lookup: CDR1 LGHNA, CDR2 YNFKEQ. In DNA form, the CDR3 reads TGTGCCAGCAGCCAACCCACAGGTCGCTATGGCTACACCTTC. Amino acids: CASSQPTGRYGYTF.

This clonotype was counted a few times. CDR3 in DNA: TGTGCCAGCAGTTCCATCACTAGCGGGAGGGCTCCGCTCGACGAGCAGTACTTC. Translated, it gives CASSSITSGRAPLDEQYF. The chain employs TRBV6-5 and TRBJ2-7; 13 bases are a match to TRBD2. The CDR3 is made up of 18 amino acids. The V and J ends lost 4 bases and 5 bases, in that order; junction bases with no gene match: 14. Germline CDR1 and CDR2: MNHEY and SVGAGI.

The chain uses TRBV5-4 and TRBJ2-1, with 10 nucleotides matching TRBD2. The germline gives CDR1 SGHNT, CDR2 YYREEE (reference sequence). The V and J ends lost 4 bases and 1 base, in that order; junction bases with no gene match: 5. The CDR3 totals 16 residues. The CDR3 DNA is TGTGCCAGCAGCAGTAGCGGGGGGCCGTCCTACAATGAGCAGTTCTTC. This codes for CASSSSGGPSYNEQFF.

This clonotype was counted only a few times. V is TRBV12-3 or TRBV12-4 and J is TRBJ2-1; 12 bases are shared with TRBD2. V was clipped by 3 bases and J by 8 bases; unmatched bases: 5. The CDR3 is 15 amino acids. The CDR3 region is CASSLTSGGWDEQFF. DNA for the CDR3: TGTGCCAGCAGTTTGACTAGCGGGGGCTGGGATGAGCAGTTCTTC.

This chain uses TRBV7-9 with TRBJ2-3; 12 bases map to TRBD2. Germline lookup yields CDR1 SEHNR and CDR2 FQNEAQ (reference sequence). J was trimmed by 5 bases and V by 5 bases; bases with no gene match: 5. This CDR3 region has 15 residues. CDR3 sequence: CASSPSGGAEDTQYF. The CDR3 coding sequence is TGTGCCAGCAGCCCTAGCGGGGGGGCCGAAGATACGCAGTATTTT. The variable domain in full, completed from reference TRBV7-9 and TRBJ2-3, reads DTGVSQNPRHKITKRGQNVTFRCDPISEHNRLYWYRQTLGQGPEFLTYFQNEAQLEKSRLLSDRFSAERPKGSFSTLEIQRTEQGDSAMYLCASSPSGGAEDTQYFGPGTRLTVL.

The chain couples TRBV2 to TRBJ1-1, with D possibly being TRBD1 (6 bases). V lost 6 bases and J lost 1, with 12 bases in between. The CDR3 is 14 amino acids. Germline V gene sequence: CDR1 SNHLY, CDR2 FYNNEI. CDR3 sequence: CASSLVGANTEAFF. Written as DNA, the CDR3 is TGTGCCAGCAGCCTCGTGGGGGCGAACACTGAAGCTTTCTTT. The variable domain in full, with the rest retrieved from reference TRBV2 and TRBJ1-1, is EPEVTQTPSHQVTQMGQEVILRCVPISNHLYFYWYRQILGQKVEFLVSFYNNEISEKSEIFDDQFSVERPDGSNFTLKIRSTKLEDSAMYFCASSLVGANTEAFFGQGTRLTVV.

This clonotype has only a few counts. The CDR3 DNA sequence: TGCGCCAGCAGCCCCCCAGGCGGTGCCGAAGAAGCTTTCTTT. It encodes CASSPPGGAEEAFF. V gene TRBV4-3 combines with J gene TRBJ1-1, with no clear D. The CDR3 extends over 14 amino acids. The V and J ends lost 4 bases and 8 bases respectively, with 17 bases between them. Germline V CDR1 and CDR2: LGHNA, YSLEER.

This clonotype was seen a few times. The V and J genes are TRBV12-3 or TRBV12-4 and TRBJ1-4; 8 positions match TRBD1. Trimming cost V 6 bases and J 14 bases; bases outside gene matches: 8. This CDR3 spans 12 amino acids. In nucleotides, the CDR3 is TGTGCCAGCAGGAGGGACAGGACAACGCTGTTTTTT. This codes for CASRRDRTTLFF.

This rearrangement joins TRBV29-1 to TRBJ2-3, with 14 bases fitting TRBD2. V lost 6 bases, J lost 2 bases, and 10 bases stayed unmatched. The CDR3 covers 17 residues. From germline, CDR1 is SQVTM and CDR2 ANQGSEA. CDR3 coding DNA: TGCAGCGTCTTTGGACTAGCGGGGGGCGGCAACACAGATACGCAGTATTTT. The encoded protein is CSVFGLAGGGNTDTQYF.

This clonotype was counted only a few times. The V call is TRBV3-1, the J call TRBJ2-5; 11 bases fit TRBD2. This CDR3 contains 16 residues. Trimming cost V 4 bases and J 5 bases; bases outside gene matches: 9. Germline V gene lookup returns CDR1 LGHDT and CDR2 YNNKEL (reference sequence). CDR3 sequence (DNA): TGTGCCAGCAGCCCCCCCGAGGTAGCGGGGGGGGAGACCCAGTACTTC. Translation gives CASSPPEVAGGETQYF.

The rearrangement uses TRBV2 and TRBJ2-1; 9 positions agree with TRBD1. The CDR3 runs 17 residues. V was clipped by 1 base and J by 3 bases; unmatched bases: 7. Germline values: CDR1 SNHLY, CDR2 FYNNEI. CDR3 region: CASSEGYRGPLYNEQFF. In nucleotides, the CDR3 is TGTGCCAGCAGTGAAGGGTACAGGGGGCCCCTCTACAATGAGCAGTTCTTC.

The chain is built from TRBV27 and TRBJ2-7; 11 nucleotides agree with TRBD1. V was pared by 0 bases and J by 4 bases, with 5 bases of the junction left unmatched. This CDR3 has 16 residues. The germline gives CDR1 MNHEY, CDR2 SMNVEV (reference sequence). CDR3 region: CASSLSGQGATYEQYF. The DNA of the CDR3 is TGTGCCAGCAGTTTATCAGGACAGGGGGCGACGTACGAGCAGTACTTC.

CDR3 in DNA: TGCGCCAGCACAGCCAACCCGAAGAAGGAAAAACTGTTTTTT. It encodes CASTANPKKEKLFF. V and J are TRBV23-1 and TRBJ1-4; D not resolved. TRBV23-1 is flagged as an ORF with uncertain function. V shed 7 bases and J shed 8 bases, with 17 bases lying between them. The length of the CDR3 is 14 residues.

The chain uses TRBV2 and TRBJ2-7, with 10 nucleotides matching TRBD1. The J segment lost 5 bases and the V segment lost 8 bases, leaving 6 bases of the junction unmatched. Germline CDR1 is SNHLY and CDR2 is FYNNEI. The CDR3 contains 13 residues. The CDR3 DNA is TGTGCCAGCCGGGACAGGGGAATTGACGAGCAGTACTTC. It encodes CASRDRGIDEQYF.

This clonotype appeared a few times. The chain recombines TRBV7-9 with TRBJ2-2, with 8 bases matching TRBD1. The length of the CDR3 is 16 residues. The ends lost 5 bases at V and 1 base at J; junction bases unmatched: 6. Germline V CDR1 and CDR2: SEHNR, FQNEAQ (reference sequence). CDR3 amino acids: CASSKQGAENTGELFF. In DNA, the CDR3 is TGTGCCAGCAGCAAGCAGGGGGCGGAGAACACCGGGGAGCTGTTTTTT.

In this sample, this clonotype turned up many times. This rearrangement joins TRBV19 to TRBJ2-1; 11 bases agree with TRBD2. The ends lost 2 bases at V and 8 bases at J; junction bases unmatched: 5. The germline V gene has CDR1 LNHDA and CDR2 SQIVND (reference sequence). The CDR3 has 15 residues. CDR3 in amino acids: CASSIIAGGRDEQFF. CDR3 coding DNA: TGTGCCAGTAGTATAATAGCGGGAGGGCGTGATGAGCAGTTCTTC.

V and J are TRBV10-2 and TRBJ1-1, with TRBD1 as a possible D gene (5 bases). The V gene's germline CDR1 is WSHSY and CDR2 SAAADI. The CDR3 loop spans 14 amino acids. V lost 2 bases and J 2 bases, leaving 9 bases between the germline ends. The CDR3 DNA reads TGCGCCAGCAGTGAGGCCGACAGCAACACTGAAGCTTTCTTT. Residues: CASSEADSNTEAFF.

The V call is TRBV24-1, the J call TRBJ2-7; TRBD2 matches 7 bases. Germline V gene sequence: CDR1 KGHDR, CDR2 SFDVKD. V shed 4 bases, J shed 0 bases, and the junction held 11 bases outside the gene matches. CDR3 length equals 17 residues. The CDR3 is CATSDLRTSESSYEQYF. CDR3 bases: TGTGCCACCAGTGACCTCCGAACTAGCGAAAGCTCCTACGAGCAGTACTTC.